The 13 T cell receptor beta chains presented below share a single source sample, sequenced in a study of T cells after yellow fever vaccination. TCRdb re-called the 5' RACE reads through MiXCR, storing one row per CDR3 protein. The sample holds 200,000 or so distinct CDR3 sequences; 6.7% are singletons and the top ten take more than 1%. This material consisted of CD4+ T cells sorted from PBMCs, taken on the day of the yellow fever booster vaccination. The receptor set was obtained from a man aged 25-45 years who received the YFV17D yellow fever vaccine.

At least ten counts were recorded for this clonotype. The chain links TRBV5-1 to TRBJ2-1; D gene ambiguous. The CDR3 is 13 residues long. The V and J ends lost 7 bases and 6 bases respectively, with 14 bases between them. Germline V CDR1 and CDR2: SGHRS, YFSETQ. The CDR3 loop reads CASGVTSLNEQFF. The DNA for the CDR3 is TGCGCCAGCGGGGTGACAAGCCTCAATGAGCAGTTCTTC.

This clonotype has more than one count but fewer than ten. The V call is TRBV6-2 or TRBV6-3, the J call TRBJ2-4, with D possibly matching TRBD1 (6 bases). The V end was cut by 2 bases, the J end by 11 bases, with 10 bases between. This CDR3 has 12 amino acids. Germline V gene sequence: CDR1 MNHEY, CDR2 SVGEGT. The CDR3 here is CASSYRDTLQYF. The DNA of the CDR3 is TGTGCCAGCAGTTACCGGGACACGCTTCAGTACTTC.

This clonotype was counted ten times or more. This chain links TRBV6-5 with TRBJ1-1; no reliable D call. The CDR3 extends over 14 amino acids. Germline values: CDR1 MNHEY, CDR2 SVGAGI. V dropped 0 bases and J dropped 4 bases, with 9 bases sitting between them. In nucleotides, the CDR3 is TGTGCCAGCAGTTACTCGGGCTCCGGCACTGAAGCTTTCTTT. This sequence encodes CASSYSGSGTEAFF.

The V gene is TRBV24-1, the J gene TRBJ2-1, with 9 bases fitting TRBD1. CDR1 KGHDR and CDR2 SFDVKD come from the germline V gene. This CDR3 region has 15 residues. J lost 7 bases, V lost 5 bases, and 8 bases had no gene match. The DNA of the CDR3 is TGTGCCACCAGTGGGCCGGGACAGGGTTCAAATGAGCAGTTCTTC. This translates into CATSGPGQGSNEQFF.

The CDR3 bases are TGCAGCGTTAGGTACTTACAGCGATATGGCTACACCTTC. The encoded protein is CSVRYLQRYGYTF. The V call is TRBV29-1, the J call TRBJ1-2; no clear D gene. This CDR3 is built from 13 residues. Germline CDR1 reads SQVTM; CDR2 reads ANQGSEA. Deletions cut 5 bases from V and 5 bases from J, with 15 bases between.

Ten or more counts support this clonotype. This chain links TRBV11-2 with TRBJ2-7, with no clear D. Germline V gene data show CDR1 as SGHAT and CDR2 as FQNNGV. Trimming removed 10 bases at V and 1 base at J, with 14 bases between. There are 13 residues in the CDR3. The CDR3 sequence is CATEGWNSYEQYF. Here the CDR3 DNA reads TGTGCCACCGAAGGGTGGAATTCCTACGAGCAGTACTTC.

This chain uses TRBV7-2 with TRBJ2-2; tentative D call: TRBD2 (6 bases). V dropped 4 bases and J dropped 1 base, with 7 bases sitting between them. The germline gives CDR1 SGHTA, CDR2 FQGNSA. CDR3 length: 14 amino acids. The CDR3 DNA reads TGTGCCAGCAGCTATAGCGGGAACACCGGGGAGCTGTTTTTT. Translating it yields CASSYSGNTGELFF.

This clonotype was found many times. The junction does not match germline at one end; this may be a read error. V usage is TRBV20-1 and J usage is TRBJ2-5, with D possibly matching TRBD1 (6 bases). CDR1 is DFQATT, CDR2 SNEGSKA, per germline (reference sequence). This CDR3 comprises 13 residues. The CDR3 here is CSAGETGWETQYF. The CDR3 DNA reads as TGCAGTGCTGGAGAGACAGGATGGGAGACCCAGTACTTC.

This clonotype turned up a few times. The V gene is TRBV3-1, the J gene TRBJ2-5, with 10 nucleotides matching TRBD1. This CDR3 comprises 16 residues. Unmatched junction bases numbered 10, after V lost 4 bases and J lost 5 bases. CDR1 is LGHDT, CDR2 YNNKEL, per germline (reference sequence). The CDR3 bases are TGTGCCAGCAGCCGAACGAGCGGACAGGGGGACGAGACCCAGTACTTC. Protein: CASSRTSGQGDETQYF.

This clonotype was detected many times. The chain recombines TRBV19 with TRBJ2-1; 12 positions agree with TRBD2. Germline assignment: CDR1 LNHDA and CDR2 SQIVND (reference sequence). CDR3 length equals 14 residues. V was pared by 6 bases and J by 7 bases, with 4 bases of the junction left unmatched. CDR3 loop: CASRETSGSNEQFF. CDR3 DNA: TGTGCCAGTAGAGAGACTAGCGGGAGTAATGAGCAGTTCTTC.

This chain links TRBV20-1 with TRBJ2-6, with 7 bases identical to TRBD2. This CDR3 spans 15 amino acids. Losses at the gene ends were 3 bases for V and 0 bases for J; bases not matched to a gene: 2. Germline CDR1 DFQATT, CDR2 SNEGSKA (reference sequence). The CDR3 protein is CSARGTTSGANVLTF. As DNA, the CDR3 is TGCAGTGCTAGGGGGACTACCTCTGGGGCCAACGTCCTGACTTTC.

This clonotype appeared many times. This rearrangement joins TRBV7-2 to TRBJ2-1; 8 bases are shared with TRBD2. V lost 5 bases, J lost 7 bases, and 10 bases stayed unmatched. The CDR3 runs to 15 residues. Germline CDR1 is SGHTA and CDR2 is FQGNSA. The CDR3 loop is CASSLRSSGQNEQFF. The DNA for the CDR3 is TGTGCCAGCAGCCTTAGGTCTAGCGGGCAGAATGAGCAGTTCTTC.

V gene TRBV12-3 or TRBV12-4 combines with J gene TRBJ1-1, with D unclear. The CDR3 has 12 amino acids. Between the trimmed V and J ends, which lost 2 bases and 6 bases, there was a span of 7 bases. The CDR3 loop is CASSLSGAEAFF. The CDR3 DNA reads as TGTGCCAGCAGTTTATCTGGGGCTGAAGCTTTCTTT.